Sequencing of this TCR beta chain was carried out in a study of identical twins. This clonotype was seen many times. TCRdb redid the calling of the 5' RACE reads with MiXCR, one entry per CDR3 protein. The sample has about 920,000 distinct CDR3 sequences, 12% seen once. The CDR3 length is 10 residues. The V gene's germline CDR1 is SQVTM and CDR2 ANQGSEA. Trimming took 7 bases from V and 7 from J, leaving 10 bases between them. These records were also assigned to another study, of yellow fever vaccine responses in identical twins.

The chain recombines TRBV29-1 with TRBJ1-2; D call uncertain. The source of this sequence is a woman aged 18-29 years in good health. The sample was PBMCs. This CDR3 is CSAKDPGYTF. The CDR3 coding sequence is TGCAGCGCGAAGGACCCTGGCTACACCTTC.